These 5 T cell receptor beta chains were sequenced from one sample in a study of OX40 agonist ivuxolimab in advanced cancers. Some clones are missing from TCRdb's copy, which holds only in-frame ones; the method was immunoSEQ multiplex PCR. This table has under 75,000 clones, 70% to 90% appearing once. Specimen: CD4+ or CD8+ T cells sorted from blood, collected in a trial of the OX40 agonist ivuxolimab. Receptor source: an adult with an advanced solid tumor such as melanoma, head and neck, liver or kidney cancer.

The V and J genes are TRBV5-4 and TRBJ1-1, with a possible D match to TRBD1 (6 bases). The CDR3 consists of 14 residues. The germline V gene encodes CDR1 SGHNT and CDR2 YYREEE (reference sequence). With 4 bases removed from V and 1 base from J, the gap between germline ends came to 11 bases. The CDR3 spells CASSGGQRNTEAFF. The CDR3 DNA sequence: TGTGCCAGCAGCGGAGGACAGAGGAACACTGAAGCTTTCTTT.

This rearrangement joins TRBV13 to TRBJ1-5, with D possibly being TRBD1 (5 bases). There are 15 residues in the CDR3. Trimming cost V 3 bases and J 4 bases, with 13 bases left between them. Germline values: CDR1 PRHDT, CDR2 FYEKMQ (reference sequence). Here the CDR3 reads CASSFGRGRNQPQHF. The CDR3 DNA reads as TGTGCCAGCAGCTTTGGGAGGGGACGTAATCAGCCCCAGCATTTT.

CDR3 sequence (DNA): TGTGCCAGCAGTGACAGGCACCCCGGCGAAAAACTGTTTTTT. Its translation: CASSDRHPGEKLFF. This chain links TRBV2 with TRBJ1-4; D remains unclear. Trimming pared 3 bases from V and 8 bases from J, leaving 13 bases between. The germline V gene encodes CDR1 SNHLY and CDR2 FYNNEI. The CDR3 runs to 14 residues.

The CDR3 sequence is CASSLSRTGLGYTF. The CDR3 bases are TGTGCCAGCAGTTTATCCCGGACGGGCCTAGGCTACACCTTC. The chain carries TRBV27 and TRBJ1-2; D unresolved. Germline V gene data show CDR1 as MNHEY and CDR2 as SMNVEV (reference sequence). V was cut by 0 bases and J by 8 bases, with 13 bases left in between. The CDR3 has 14 residues.

This sequence joins TRBV18 and TRBJ2-3; tentatively, D is TRBD2 (5 bases). The CDR3 is made up of 16 amino acids. The V gene lost 5 bases and the J gene lost 0 bases, with 15 bases spanning the gap. CDR1 is KGHSH and CDR2 is LQKENI in the germline V gene. This CDR3 is CASSSRRGSSTDTQYF. The DNA of the CDR3 is TGTGCCAGCTCATCACGCCGGGGTTCTAGCACAGATACGCAGTATTTT.